The clone carrying this TCR beta chain was seen more than once but under ten times. What it binds is not known. The CDR3 is made up of 16 amino acids. Germline CDR1 reads DFQATT; CDR2 reads SNEGSKA (reference sequence). The germline V and J ends were trimmed by 1 base and 4 bases, with 19 bases remaining between them. Time point described: newly diagnosed GD, antithyroid drugs for less than 3 months. PBMCs provided the RNA from which the TCR library was made. The authors drew 8.5 to 9.5 milliliters of peripheral blood into EDTA tubes. The sample belongs to a study of regulatory T cells in long-lasting Graves disease. General study results and limits: The study found TRBV28, TRBJ1-2 and TRBJ2-5 favored in persistent disease.

With iRepertoire HTBI primers and Arm-PCR of CDR3 regions, TCR beta libraries were built. TCRdb re-called the multiplex PCR reads with MiXCR, one entry per CDR3 protein. Counted here are 500,000 to 700,000 distinct CDR3 sequences, less than 20% occurring once; the ten biggest clones make up about 18%. The sample was also reused in another study, on T cells in Graves' hyperthyroidism and ophthalmopathy.

Sequencing was performed on peripheral blood mononuclear cells (PBMCs), taken at new diagnosis, from a patient treated with antithyroid drugs. The genes are TRBV20-1 and TRBJ2-5; D is possibly TRBD2 (6 bases). The sequence derives from a woman aged 25 to 39 with Graves disease. CDR3: CSARGAGLQLGETQYF. DNA for the CDR3: TGCAGTGCTAGAGGGGCGGGGTTACAGTTGGGAGAGACCCAGTACTTC.